This T cell receptor beta chain is from a study of blood T cell repertoires in COVID-19. About the study: Whether acute or convalescent, the COVID-19 samples came from the United States, Italy and Spain. From T cells, B-cell-depleted T cells, or PBMCs came the material, which was cDNA or gDNA.

Under the authors' procedure: Researchers report that nucleated cell counts were estimated from reference gene primer amplification. The table came from immunoSEQ multiplex PCR; TCRdb's copy has only in-frame clones and leaves some out. The V and J calls and the clone size are those of that table, but D and trimming were determined from the DNA. The sample yields about 190,000 clones, under 85% seen once. CDR1 is SGHTA, CDR2 FQGNSA, per germline. The CDR3 is 13 amino acids. Trimming pared 5 bases from V and 5 bases from J, leaving 9 bases between. The clonotype comes from a man aged 55 to 70 with active or convalescent COVID-19. The chain uses TRBV7-2 and TRBJ1-4; D remains unclear. Specimen: peripheral blood. CDR3 sequence reads: CASSRGRNEKLFF. In nucleotides, the CDR3 is TGTGCCAGCAGCCGGGGAAGGAATGAAAAACTGTTTTTT.